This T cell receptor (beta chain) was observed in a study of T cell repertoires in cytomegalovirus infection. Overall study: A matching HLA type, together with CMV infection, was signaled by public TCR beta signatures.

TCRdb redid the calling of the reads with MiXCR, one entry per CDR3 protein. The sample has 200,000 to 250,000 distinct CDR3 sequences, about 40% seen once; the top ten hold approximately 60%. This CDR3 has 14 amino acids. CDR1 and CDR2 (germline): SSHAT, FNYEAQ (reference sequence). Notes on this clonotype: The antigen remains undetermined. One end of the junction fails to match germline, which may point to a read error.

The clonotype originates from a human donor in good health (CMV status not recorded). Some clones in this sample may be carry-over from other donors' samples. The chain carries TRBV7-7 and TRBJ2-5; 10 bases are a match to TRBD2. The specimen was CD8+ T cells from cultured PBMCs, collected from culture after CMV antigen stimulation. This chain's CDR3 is CASSSSGREETQYF. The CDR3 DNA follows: TGTGCTAGCAGCTCGAGCGGGAGGGAAGAGACCCAGTACTTC.